This T cell receptor beta chain is from a study of T-cell memory formation after mild COVID-19 (TCRdb year 2021). Regarding the complete study: Most TCR sequence clusters were specific to one of the two donors. In two donors, T-cell clones that expanded and contracted after mild COVID-19 were followed by sequencing TCRalpha and TCRbeta repertoires longitudinally. The cohort was made up of two young adult volunteers, one female and one male, who were previously healthy. The full study reports these points: The study included only a couple of mild cases, and larger cohorts that include severe cases with pre-infection samples were judged to be necessary. The second-wave clones that peaked on day 37 were not confirmed to be SARS-CoV-2 specific. Some responding clones were detected in pre-infection memory, suggesting pre-existing cross-reactive memory T cells joined the SARS-CoV-2 response. Clones contracting from day 15 to 85 had balanced CD4/CD8 phenotypes, while a second wave expanding from day 15 to 37 was biased towards CD4+. Contracting CD4+ clones were found mainly in CM and EM memory subsets, while CD8+ clones were enriched in EMRA.

This clonotype was seen only a few times. What antigen it recognizes has not been identified. Base quality data are lacking; no much larger clone is found one base away. Ficoll-Paque density gradient centrifugation was the method used to isolate PBMCs. Sequencing instrument: Illumina NovaSeq 6000. TCRalpha and TCRbeta cDNA libraries were built by 5'RACE with constant-segment primers, adding sample barcodes and unique molecular identifiers. RNA was extracted from every sample with Trizol reagent. Libraries were amplified in two PCR steps, with a second sample barcode and Illumina TruSeq adapters added in the second step. Libraries were sequenced on an Illumina NovaSeq with 2 x 150 bp paired-end reads. As for how the authors treated the data: Reads were demultiplexed and collapsed into UMI-guided consensus sequences with migec v1.2.7. With mixcr v2.1.11, UMI consensuses were aligned to TRA and TRB V and J templates and assembled into clonotypes. Clonotypes were classified as expanded or contracted when called significant by both edgeR and NoisET, with noise models trained on biological replicates. edgeR calls used a false discovery rate-adjusted p below 0.01 and a log2 fold-change threshold of 1. As an exploratory analysis of dynamics, max-normalized trajectories of the 1000 most abundant clonotypes were examined by PCA with hierarchical clustering. Each responding clone was given a CD4 or CD8 phenotype based on the CD4+ and CD8+ repertoires, which had been sequenced separately. TCRdb reworked the public reads: Q25 trimming with fastp, MiXCR clone assembly, productive beta chains retained. One record per CDR3 amino acid sequence lists the most common genes and DNA. In this record, the V and J calls reflect TCRdb's handling and not the investigators' own analysis. The sample table lists approximately 300,000 distinct CDR3 sequences, approximately 16% of them with a count of one. The ten largest make up approximately 20% of the sample.

Here V drops 6 bases and J drops 2 bases, and the junction holds 6 bases not matched to any gene. CDR1 SGHAT and CDR2 FQNNGV are derived from the germline V gene. The CDR3, from cysteine to phenylalanine, totals 16 residues. Only CDR3 DNA remains: 48 bases, in frame from the first base. The clonotype comes from a man younger than 35 who had mild COVID-19 (a few samples of this study predate the infection). The sample titles of this study are shuffled in the database, so cell type and time point are left out; the donor was told from shared clones. Sequenced material: PBMCs or a T cell subset sorted from them (not recorded which). The chain links TRBV11-2 with TRBJ2-5; TRBD2 lines up with 13 middle nucleotides. The nucleotide sequence reads as follows: TGTGCCAGCAGTTTACTAGCGGGGGGGCGGCAAGAGACCCAGTACTTC. The translation is CASSLLAGGRQETQYF.